Shown below are 6 T cell receptor beta chains from a single sample sequenced in a study of neurological immune-mediated disorders. Each CDR3 protein is one row after TCRdb ran MiXCR on the 5' RACE reads. The sample yields 15,000 to 20,000 distinct CDR3 sequences, 27% seen once. Specimen: PBMCs. The receptors shown here come from a man in his forties or fifties with HTLV-1-associated myelopathy (HAM/TSP).

This chain uses TRBV6-6 with TRBJ2-7; 7 bases are shared with TRBD2. CDR3 length: 12 amino acids. The junction had 6 bases not matched to a gene; V was cut back by 8 bases and J by 5 bases. CDR1 is MNHNY and CDR2 is SVGAGI in the germline V gene (reference sequence). DNA for the CDR3: TGTGCCAGCGGCCTGGGAGGGGACGAGCAGTACTTC. It yields the protein CASGLGGDEQYF.

The chain is built from TRBV6-5 and TRBJ2-3; D not certain. This CDR3 has 16 amino acids. CDR1 is MNHEY, CDR2 SVGAGI, per germline. V lost 0 bases and J 0 bases, leaving 10 bases between the germline ends. The CDR3 region is CASSYSIGPSTDTQYF. CDR3 nucleotide sequence: TGTGCCAGCAGTTACTCGATTGGTCCTAGCACAGATACGCAGTATTTT.

This clonotype was seen a handful of times. This sequence joins TRBV5-1 and TRBJ2-3; D unresolved. CDR3 size: 12 residues. V lost 5 bases to trimming and J lost 0 bases, with 4 bases between them. Germline V gene sequence: CDR1 SGHRS, CDR2 YFSETQ. CDR3 sequence reads: CASRISTDTQYF. The CDR3 DNA is TGCGCCAGCAGAATTAGCACAGATACGCAGTATTTT.

As for this clonotype: The DNA is omitted, as the CDR3 cannot be located on it reliably, and the CDR3 follows TCRdb's listing. The chain joins TRBV7-2 to TRBJ1-2. CDR1 SGHTA and CDR2 FQGNSA come from the germline V gene. The CDR3 spans 21 amino acids, including both terminal residues. CDR3 sequence reads: CASSFYICSARDRPVNYGYTF.

This chain joins TRBV10-1 and TRBJ2-7; 9 positions match TRBD1. Germline CDR1 reads WNHNN; CDR2 reads SYGVQD (reference sequence). The CDR3 has 15 residues. V shed 2 bases, J shed 2 bases, and the junction held 4 bases outside the gene matches. CDR3: CASSEGQGNTYEQYF. In nucleotides, the CDR3 is TGCGCCAGCAGTGAGGGACAGGGGAATACCTACGAGCAGTACTTC.

This clonotype was detected a few times. The rearrangement uses TRBV6-5 and TRBJ1-2; D gene uncertain. V lost 0 bases to trimming and J lost 6 bases, with 8 bases between them. Germline V gene data show CDR1 as MNHEY and CDR2 as SVGAGI. The CDR3 is 13 amino acids. The CDR3 sequence: CASSYSTGNGYTF. The CDR3 coding sequence is TGTGCCAGCAGTTACTCGACCGGGAATGGCTACACCTTC.